The 10 T cell receptor beta chains below come from one sample, sequenced in a study of T-cell memory formation after mild COVID-19. TCRdb reanalysed the 5' RACE reads using MiXCR and keeps one entry per CDR3 protein. The sample consists of a few hundred thousand distinct CDR3 sequences, around 10% of them appearing once. The sequenced sample was PBMCs or a T cell subset sorted from them (not recorded which). The source of these receptors is a man aged 18 to 30 who had mild COVID-19 (a few samples of this study predate the infection). Cell type and time point are not known.

This clonotype was seen more than once but under ten times. For the CDR3, the DNA is TGTGCCAGCAGCTTAGGCGATAGGACCGGGGAGCTGTTTTTT. Amino acids: CASSLGDRTGELFF. The rearrangement links TRBV7-8 to TRBJ2-2, with D unclear. The germline CDR1 and CDR2 sequences are SGHVS and FQNEAQ. CDR3 length equals 14 residues. Trimming shortened V by 1 base and J by 5 bases, and 8 bases separated the two germline ends.

This clonotype appeared a few times. The chain recombines TRBV7-2 with TRBJ2-7, with D perhaps TRBD2 (6 bases). Germline lookup yields CDR1 SGHTA and CDR2 FQGNSA. This CDR3 has 12 amino acids. V shed 3 bases and J shed 7 bases, with 10 bases lying between them. CDR3 nucleotides: TGTGCCAGCAGCTTCGGAGGGGTGGAGCAGTACGTC. This codes for CASSFGGVEQYV.

This clonotype was detected only a few times. The chain is built from TRBV12-3 or TRBV12-4 and TRBJ2-7; D is tentatively TRBD1 or TRBD2 (5 bases each). V gave up 3 bases and J gave up 5 bases, with 11 bases separating them. CDR3 size: 13 residues. The CDR3: CASSFVRDHEQYF. The CDR3 DNA follows: TGTGCCAGCAGTTTTGTTAGGGACCACGAGCAGTACTTC.

The V and J genes are TRBV18 and TRBJ2-1, with 7 bases identical to TRBD2. The CDR3 spans 15 residues. The germline CDR1 and CDR2 sequences are KGHSH and LQKENI. After removal of 2 bases from V and 6 bases from J, the junction contained 7 bases not matched to a gene. The CDR3 is CASSPLASGINEQFF. CDR3 sequence (DNA): TGTGCCAGCTCACCATTGGCTAGCGGTATCAATGAGCAGTTCTTC.

Only a few counts were recorded for this clonotype. The chain recombines TRBV6-5 with TRBJ2-5; D uncertain. Germline V gene sequence: CDR1 MNHEY, CDR2 SVGAGI. The CDR3 spans 13 residues. V lost 4 bases and J 5 bases, leaving 11 bases between the germline ends. CDR3 sequence (DNA): TGTGCCAGCAGTTCTCCATTTCTCGAGACCCAGTACTTC. Its protein is CASSSPFLETQYF.

This clonotype occurred a few times. The V gene is TRBV19, the J gene TRBJ2-2, with D maybe TRBD2 (5 bases). Trimming removed 3 bases from V and 3 bases from J, with 11 bases in between. The CDR3 has 15 amino acids. Germline V gives CDR1 LNHDA, CDR2 SQIVND (reference sequence). CDR3: CASSMEEGYTGELFF. In DNA, the CDR3 is TGTGCCAGTAGTATGGAGGAAGGGTACACCGGGGAGCTGTTTTTT.

This clonotype came up many times. The CDR3 is CASSGGRDTQYF. In DNA, the CDR3 is TGCGCCAGCAGCGGGGGGCGAGATACGCAGTATTTT. The rearrangement joins TRBV5-1 to TRBJ2-3, with D perhaps assigned TRBD1 or TRBD2 (6 bases each). In germline, CDR1 is SGHRS, CDR2 YFSETQ. This CDR3 comprises 12 residues. The ends were cut back, 4 bases at V and 5 bases at J, with 8 bases in the middle.

In its sample, this clonotype was seen a few times. The chain joins TRBV25-1 to TRBJ2-1; no definite D call. The V gene's germline CDR1 is MGHDK and CDR2 SYGVNS. With 0 bases removed from V and 5 bases from J, the gap between germline ends came to 11 bases. This CDR3 region has 15 residues. CDR3 DNA sequence: TGTGCCAGCAGTGAATATAGGTACAGCCACAATGAGCAGTTCTTC. As protein: CASSEYRYSHNEQFF.

The chain links TRBV18 to TRBJ1-1, with D possibly matching TRBD1 (6 bases). V was trimmed by 4 bases and J by 3 bases, leaving 15 bases between them. This CDR3 spans 15 amino acids. The germline CDR1 and CDR2 sequences are KGHSH and LQKENI. The CDR3 DNA follows: TGTGCCAGCTCACGGGACACCGGGTGGGACACTGAAGCTTTCTTT. Residues: CASSRDTGWDTEAFF.

This clonotype was seen repeatedly, ten times or more. This chain connects TRBV6-6 to TRBJ2-1; D remains unclear. Germline CDR1 is MNHNY and CDR2 is SVGAGI (reference sequence). The CDR3 covers 11 residues. Trimming removed 6 bases from V and 4 bases from J, with 4 bases in between. The CDR3, as DNA: TGTGCCAGCAGCCGATACAATGAGCAGTTCTTC. Protein product: CASSRYNEQFF.